The 8 T cell receptor beta chains reported below all come from one sample, sequenced in a study of blood T cell repertoires in COVID-19. The assay was immunoSEQ multiplex PCR, and TCRdb's table has in-frame clones only and misses some. The top ten hold 4% to 6% of the sample, which has some 320,000 clones, approximately 88% seen once. The sequencing sample was made of PBMCs or T cells enriched from blood (not recorded which). The receptor source for this set is a man in his 60s who had recovered from COVID-19.

The chain recombines TRBV24-1 with TRBJ2-3; no reliable D call. There are 14 residues in the CDR3. With 5 bases removed from V and 2 bases from J, the gap between germline ends came to 10 bases. CDR1 is KGHDR and CDR2 is SFDVKD in the germline V gene. Here the CDR3 DNA reads TGTGCCACCAGTGGCTACGAGTACACAGATACGCAGTATTTT. This encodes CATSGYEYTDTQYF.

This clone was seen once. The V and J genes are TRBV12-5 and TRBJ2-5, with D possibly TRBD2 on 6 matching bases. The CDR3 is 13 residues long. Deletions cut 7 bases from V and 5 bases from J, with 14 bases between. Germline loops: CDR1 LGHNT, CDR2 FRNRAP. CDR3 region: CASALGGVETQYF. The CDR3 DNA sequence: TGTGCTAGTGCTCTCGGGGGAGTGGAGACCCAGTACTTC.

The chain recombines TRBV6-5 with TRBJ1-1; 8 bases agree with TRBD1. CDR3 length equals 14 residues. V dropped 5 bases and J dropped 7; count of bases not matched to a gene: 9. Germline lookup yields CDR1 MNHEY and CDR2 SVGAGI. The CDR3 sequence: CASSMDREVGEAFF. The CDR3 bases are TGTGCCAGCAGTATGGACAGGGAGGTGGGTGAAGCTTTCTTT.

The rearrangement links TRBV4-2 to TRBJ1-1; 7 bases map to TRBD1. With V trimmed by 3 bases and J by 6 bases, 7 bases remained unmatched. The germline gives CDR1 LGHNA, CDR2 YNFKEQ. The CDR3 is 14 residues long. The CDR3 protein is CASSHPDRVPEAFF. For the CDR3, the DNA is TGTGCCAGCAGCCACCCAGACAGGGTTCCTGAAGCTTTCTTT.

The chain is built from TRBV29-1 and TRBJ2-7; TRBD1 agrees at 7 bases. Germline V gives CDR1 SQVTM, CDR2 ANQGSEA. J was trimmed by 3 bases and V by 1 base; bases with no gene match: 3. This CDR3 comprises 13 residues. CDR3 DNA: TGCAGCGTTGAAGGGGGACAGATCTACGAGCAGTACTTC. This codes for CSVEGGQIYEQYF.

The V call is TRBV28, the J call TRBJ2-2; 8 nucleotides agree with TRBD1. The CDR3 length is 14 residues. V was clipped by 3 bases and J by 6 bases; unmatched bases: 3. Germline V gene data show CDR1 as MDHEN and CDR2 as SYDVKM. CDR3 amino acids: CASSFQGAPGELFF. CDR3 DNA: TGTGCCAGCAGTTTTCAGGGGGCGCCCGGGGAGCTGTTTTTT.

The chain links TRBV4-1 to TRBJ2-2; no clear D gene. V lost 1 base, J lost 8 bases, and 20 bases lay in between. The germline gives CDR1 MGHRA, CDR2 YSYEKL. The CDR3 is made up of 17 amino acids. CDR3: CASSQAPQTLTEGELFF. The CDR3 region has the DNA TGCGCCAGCAGCCAAGCCCCACAGACCCTCACCGAGGGGGAGCTGTTTTTT.

J is TRBJ2-1 and V is TRBV28, with 7 bases aligning to TRBD2. Germline V CDR1 and CDR2: MDHEN, SYDVKM. The trim removed 3 bases at V and 2 bases at J, leaving 10 bases unmatched. CDR3 length equals 17 residues. The CDR3 DNA reads TGTGCCAGCAGTTTTCTCAACAGCGGGGCCGCCTACAATGAGCAGTTCTTC. This gives the protein CASSFLNSGAAYNEQFF.